One and the same sample provided the 29 T cell receptor beta chains below, sequenced in a study of beta chain features in type 1 diabetes. Points from the study as a whole: Significant though moderate, a shortening of TCRB CDR3s appeared in all four CD4+ subsets of Type 1 diabetes patients.

Antigens for these TCRs are unknown. Expressed TCRB transcripts were sequenced because the isolated RNA had all been reverse transcribed beforehand. Data came from immunoSEQ multiplex PCR; TCRdb stores just in-frame clones and leaves some out. The table has 130,000 to 150,000 clones, 13% seen once; the top ten hold approximately 1.3%. The sample comprised central memory CD4+ T cells from blood. These receptors originate from a man aged 18 to 30 with type 1 diabetes.

This CDR3 reads CASSFTGSDTQYF. CDR3 bases: TGCGCCAGCAGCTTTACAGGATCCGATACGCAGTATTTT. The rearrangement joins TRBV5-1 to TRBJ2-3; D possibly corresponds to TRBD1 (5 bases). CDR1 is SGHRS, CDR2 YFSETQ, per germline. This CDR3 comprises 13 residues. The germline V and J ends were trimmed by 2 bases and 6 bases, with 10 bases remaining between them.

The chain employs TRBV5-4 and TRBJ1-2, with a weak D call TRBD1 (6 bases). Germline values: CDR1 SGHNT, CDR2 YYREEE (reference sequence). The length of the CDR3 is 14 residues. V lost 1 base and J lost 3, with 10 bases in between. The CDR3 loop reads CASSLSGGDYGYTF. CDR3 sequence (DNA): TGTGCCAGCAGCTTGTCGGGGGGCGACTATGGCTACACCTTC. Full variable domain (rest looked up from reference TRBV5-4 and TRBJ1-2): ETGVTQSPTHLIKTRGQQVTLRCSSQSGHNTVSWYQQALGQGPQFIFQYYREEENGRGNFPPRFSGLQFPNYSSELNVNALELDDSALYLCASSLSGGDYGYTFGSGTRLTVV.

CDR3 sequence (DNA): TGTGCCAGCAGCTTAGCGGGGGCGGGAGATACGCAGTATTTT. This encodes CASSLAGAGDTQYF. The V call is TRBV7-9, the J call TRBJ2-3; D is possibly TRBD1 (6 bases). The germline V gene has CDR1 SEHNR and CDR2 FQNEAQ (reference sequence). This CDR3 contains 14 residues. Trimming removed 0 bases at V and 5 bases at J, with 9 bases between.

This clone has only a few counts. V usage is TRBV30 and J usage is TRBJ2-5; possible D gene TRBD2, 5 bases. The germline CDR1 and CDR2 sequences are GTSNPN and SVGIG (reference sequence). V was cut by 1 base and J by 4 bases, with 10 bases left in between. This CDR3 is built from 13 residues. The CDR3 DNA reads TGTGCCTGGAGTGCCTCTGAGGGAGAGACCCAGTACTTC. Protein product: CAWSASEGETQYF.

The CDR3 here is CASSRTSGAEKQFF. The CDR3, as DNA: TGTGCCAGCAGCCGGACTAGCGGAGCGGAAAAGCAGTTCTTC. The genes are TRBV7-2 and TRBJ2-1; 10 bases agree with TRBD2. The CDR3 length is 14 residues. Germline loops: CDR1 SGHTA, CDR2 FQGNSA. V shed 5 bases, J shed 11 bases, and the junction held 9 bases outside the gene matches.

The V call is TRBV2, the J call TRBJ2-5; 7 bases are a match to TRBD2. CDR1 SNHLY and CDR2 FYNNEI come from the germline V gene. After removal of 7 bases from V and 1 base from J, the junction contained 6 bases not matched to a gene. The CDR3 is 14 amino acids. CDR3 protein: CASTQWGGQETQYF. The CDR3 coding sequence is TGTGCCAGCACCCAATGGGGGGGCCAAGAGACCCAGTACTTC. Together with reference TRBV2 and TRBJ2-5, the CDR3 gives the full variable domain: EPEVTQTPSHQVTQMGQEVILRCVPISNHLYFYWYRQILGQKVEFLVSFYNNEISEKSEIFDDQFSVERPDGSNFTLKIRSTKLEDSAMYFCASTQWGGQETQYFGPGTRLLVL.

This chain joins TRBV25-1 and TRBJ1-2; 9 bases map to TRBD1. Trimming took 6 bases from V and 7 from J; bases not matched to a gene: 6. The CDR3 is 13 amino acids. CDR1 MGHDK and CDR2 SYGVNS come from the germline V gene. CDR3 in DNA: TGTGCCAGCAGCCGGACAGGGGATGGTGGCTACACCTTC. Protein: CASSRTGDGGYTF.

This clone was found a few times. The chain has TRBV5-6 and TRBJ2-3; 9 nucleotides agree with TRBD2. J lost 2 bases, V lost 1 base, and 8 bases had no gene match. Germline loops: CDR1 SGHDT, CDR2 YYEEEE. The CDR3 has 17 residues. CDR3 sequence reads: CASSLPASGESTDTQYF. The CDR3 DNA reads as TGTGCCAGCAGCTTGCCCGCTAGCGGGGAATCCACAGATACGCAGTATTTT. The variable domain in full, with the rest retrieved from reference TRBV5-6 and TRBJ2-3, is DAGVTQSPTHLIKTRGQQVTLRCSPKSGHDTVSWYQQALGQGPQFIFQYYEEEERQRGNFPDRFSGHQFPNYSSELNVNALLLGDSALYLCASSLPASGESTDTQYFGPGTRLTVL.

V gene TRBV19 combines with J gene TRBJ1-1; D is possibly TRBD1 (5 bases). CDR1 and CDR2 from the germline V gene are LNHDA and SQIVND (reference sequence). This CDR3 is 13 amino acids long. Trimming took 0 bases from V and 3 from J, leaving 5 bases between them. CDR3 residues: CASSIDRDTEAFF. CDR3 sequence (DNA): TGTGCCAGTAGTATAGACAGGGACACTGAAGCTTTCTTT.

This clone was counted a few times. Other DNA sequences in this specimen translate into the identical CDR3. The chain combines TRBV18 with TRBJ2-5; D unresolved. The CDR3 has 13 amino acids. Germline V gene lookup returns CDR1 KGHSH and CDR2 LQKENI. V was trimmed by 2 bases and J by 2 bases, leaving 6 bases between them. Written as DNA, the CDR3 is TGTGCCAGCTCACCAGAATTTCAAGAGACCCAGTACTTC. Its translation: CASSPEFQETQYF.

The chain recombines TRBV6-1 with TRBJ2-7; D tentatively fits TRBD1 or TRBD2 (5 bases each). Germline CDR1 is MNHNS and CDR2 is SASEGT. The length of the CDR3 is 14 residues. The germline V and J ends were trimmed by 4 bases and 2 bases, with 12 bases remaining between them. The CDR3 nucleotides read TGTGCCAGCAGTGCCAGGGACGGTGCCTACGAGCAGTACTTC. The encoded protein is CASSARDGAYEQYF.

This clone was detected a few times. The J gene is TRBJ2-3, the V gene TRBV28; TRBD2 matches 8 bases. With 6 bases clipped from V and 1 base from J, the junction kept 6 bases outside the gene matches. The CDR3 is 15 amino acids. Germline CDR1 MDHEN, CDR2 SYDVKM. CDR3 nucleotide sequence: TGTGCCAGCAGATCCCTAGCGGGCGGCACAGATACGCAGTATTTT. Protein sequence: CASRSLAGGTDTQYF. Combining the CDR3 with reference TRBV28 and TRBJ2-3 gives the whole variable domain DVKVTQSSRYLVKRTGEKVFLECVQDMDHENMFWYRQDPGLGLRLIYFSYDVKMKEKGDIPEGYSVSREKKERFSLILESASTNQTSMYLCASRSLAGGTDTQYFGPGTRLTVL.

The chain uses TRBV2 and TRBJ1-1; TRBD1 aligns across 7 bases. This CDR3 comprises 13 residues. The germline gives CDR1 SNHLY, CDR2 FYNNEI. Trimming cost V 7 bases and J 3 bases; bases outside gene matches: 5. The CDR3 is CASNYGQDTEAFF. The CDR3, as DNA: TGTGCCAGCAACTATGGACAGGACACTGAAGCTTTCTTT. Full variable domain (remainder filled in from reference TRBV2 and TRBJ1-1): EPEVTQTPSHQVTQMGQEVILRCVPISNHLYFYWYRQILGQKVEFLVSFYNNEISEKSEIFDDQFSVERPDGSNFTLKIRSTKLEDSAMYFCASNYGQDTEAFFGQGTRLTVV.

CDR3 nucleotides: TGCGCCAGCAGTGAGACACGGATGAACACTGAAGCTTTCTTT. Translated, it gives CASSETRMNTEAFF. This chain connects TRBV10-1 to TRBJ1-1; D is ambiguous. CDR1 and CDR2 (germline): WNHNN, SYGVQD (reference sequence). The length of the CDR3 is 14 residues. Trimming pared 2 bases from V and 0 bases from J, leaving 7 bases between.

The rearrangement joins TRBV7-2 to TRBJ2-3; the D call may be TRBD1 or TRBD2 (5 bases each). CDR3 size: 12 residues. In germline, CDR1 is SGHTA, CDR2 FQGNSA. Trimming removed 5 bases from V and 8 bases from J, with 11 bases in between. In DNA form, the CDR3 reads TGTGCCAGCAGCCCCTGGGGGATTACGCAGTATTTT. Protein: CASSPWGITQYF.

In its sample, this clone was seen a few times. The chain recombines TRBV10-3 with TRBJ2-5; D remains ambiguous. Trimming shortened V by 6 bases and J by 1 base, and 3 bases separated the two germline ends. Germline lookup yields CDR1 ENHRY and CDR2 SYGVKD. This CDR3 comprises 11 residues. CDR3 region: CAIRTQETQYF. The CDR3 DNA sequence: TGTGCCATCAGAACCCAAGAGACCCAGTACTTC.

This clone was counted a few times. The chain couples TRBV10-3 to TRBJ1-4; D is possibly TRBD1 (6 bases). The V gene's germline CDR1 is ENHRY and CDR2 SYGVKD. V lost 4 bases and J lost 5, with 8 bases in between. The CDR3 loop spans 13 amino acids. The CDR3 sequence: CAISGQENEKLFF. The DNA for the CDR3 is TGTGCCATCAGTGGACAGGAAAATGAAAAACTGTTTTTT.

The rearrangement uses TRBV30 and TRBJ1-6, with 7 bases that match TRBD1. J was trimmed by 7 bases and V by 3 bases; bases with no gene match: 3. The CDR3 covers 13 residues. Germline V CDR1 and CDR2: GTSNPN, SVGIG (reference sequence). The CDR3 protein is CAWSRQGNSPLHF. CDR3 DNA: TGTGCCTGGAGCCGACAGGGCAATTCACCCCTCCACTTT.

This clone has only a few counts. The chain carries TRBV5-4 and TRBJ2-3, with D perhaps matching TRBD2 (6 bases). The CDR3 length is 15 residues. V was cut by 4 bases and J by 1 base, with 13 bases left in between. Germline values: CDR1 SGHNT, CDR2 YYREEE (reference sequence). CDR3 nucleotides: TGTGCCAGCAGCGTGTTGGGGGAGGGCACAGATACGCAGTATTTT. Residues: CASSVLGEGTDTQYF.

This clone has just a few counts. The chain combines TRBV4-1 with TRBJ1-2; 7 bases line up with TRBD1. V trimming: 4 bases; J trimming: 5 bases; junction bases outside the gene matches: 13. Germline CDR1 is MGHRA and CDR2 is YSYEKL. The CDR3 extends over 16 amino acids. Written as DNA, the CDR3 is TGCGCCAGCAGCCCCACGGGTGTGCAGGGGGAGTATGGCTACACCTTC. This encodes CASSPTGVQGEYGYTF.

V gene TRBV30 combines with J gene TRBJ1-1; 7 bases match TRBD1. V lost 2 bases and J lost 6; bases outside the gene matches: 12. The CDR3 has 15 amino acids. From germline, CDR1 is GTSNPN and CDR2 SVGIG (reference sequence). As DNA, the CDR3 is TGTGCCTGGAGTCTCTACAGGGGAGGGCAACCTGAAGCTTTCTTT. Its protein is CAWSLYRGGQPEAFF.

The rearrangement links TRBV19 to TRBJ1-1, with TRBD1 as a possible D gene (6 bases). The CDR3 totals 13 residues. The germline gives CDR1 LNHDA, CDR2 SQIVND (reference sequence). V was cut by 5 bases and J by 5 bases, with 12 bases left in between. The CDR3: CASSRGGVTEAFF. The CDR3 DNA reads as TGTGCCAGTAGTCGGGGGGGCGTGACTGAAGCTTTCTTT.

The rearrangement uses TRBV6-5 and TRBJ1-4; D gene ambiguous. The CDR3 spans 15 residues. V lost 0 bases and J lost 4, with 9 bases in between. Germline V lookup: CDR1 MNHEY, CDR2 SVGAGI. The CDR3 coding sequence is TGTGCCAGCAGTTACTCGTACGGTGATAATGAAAAACTGTTTTTT. Protein: CASSYSYGDNEKLFF.

This clone showed up just a few times. The CDR3 loop reads CASRRQGQGFPPLHF. CDR3 coding DNA: TGTGCCAGCAGGCGTCAGGGACAGGGATTTCCCCCCCTCCACTTT. V and J are TRBV7-3 and TRBJ1-6; 9 bases are a match to TRBD1. The CDR3 has 15 residues. Trimming cost V 6 bases and J 13 bases; bases outside gene matches: 13. The germline gives CDR1 SGHTA, CDR2 FQGTGA.

The rearrangement uses TRBV11-3 and TRBJ2-3; TRBD2 aligns across 7 bases. Trimming at V came to 8 bases and at J to 6 bases, leaving 11 bases not matched to a gene. CDR1 is SGHNT, CDR2 YENEEA, per germline. The CDR3 contains 14 residues. The CDR3 sequence is CASSGAGSGDTQYF. The CDR3 DNA follows: TGTGCCAGCTCCGGAGCGGGATCAGGGGATACGCAGTATTTT.

The chain combines TRBV5-1 with TRBJ1-1, with D possibly being TRBD1 (5 bases). This CDR3 is built from 14 residues. CDR1 is SGHRS and CDR2 is YFSETQ in the germline V gene. Trimming left V 2 bases short and J 5 bases short, with 13 bases between. The CDR3 spells CASSLEGMGTEAFF. CDR3 sequence (DNA): TGCGCCAGCAGCTTAGAGGGGATGGGGACTGAAGCTTTCTTT.

This clone was picked up a small number of times. This sequence joins TRBV19 and TRBJ2-2; D unclear. The V gene's germline CDR1 is LNHDA and CDR2 SQIVND (reference sequence). The germline V and J ends were trimmed by 6 bases and 3 bases, with 8 bases remaining between them. This CDR3 is 13 amino acids long. CDR3 sequence (DNA): TGTGCCAGTAGCCATACCGACACCGGGGAGCTGTTTTTT. This sequence encodes CASSHTDTGELFF.

This clone was found many times. Other nucleotide sequences from this sample produce the same CDR3. The J gene is TRBJ2-1, the V gene TRBV30, with 7 bases lining up with TRBD2. The germline V gene has CDR1 GTSNPN and CDR2 SVGIG (reference sequence). This CDR3 is 12 amino acids long. The trim removed 5 bases at V and 9 bases at J, leaving 7 bases unmatched. CDR3 in DNA: TGTGCCTGGGGACCGGGAGGCGGTGAGCAGTTCTTC. Its protein is CAWGPGGGEQFF.

This clone was seen repeatedly, ten times or more. The chain couples TRBV4-1 to TRBJ1-5; TRBD1 might be the D (5 bases). Trimming took 4 bases from V and 4 from J, leaving 20 bases between them. This CDR3 contains 17 residues. Germline V gene lookup returns CDR1 MGHRA and CDR2 YSYEKL. The CDR3 DNA sequence: TGCGCCAGCAGCCGGGGCTCACTAGATGCTTGGAATCAGCCCCAGCATTTT. Amino acids: CASSRGSLDAWNQPQHF.